The next 28 T cell receptor beta chains were all read from a single sample in a study of regulatory T cells in long-lasting Graves disease. Time point of the sample: newly diagnosed GD, antithyroid drugs for less than 3 months. TCR sequences were obtained from RNA taken from PBMCs. CDR3 regions were amplified by Arm-PCR using iRepertoire HTBI primers to build TCR beta libraries. TCRdb used MiXCR to reprocess the multiplex PCR reads, holding one entry per CDR3 protein. The profile shows about 540,000 distinct CDR3 sequences, less than 15% of them singletons. A further study also used this sample, focusing on T cells in Graves' hyperthyroidism and ophthalmopathy.

This sample comprised peripheral blood mononuclear cells (PBMCs), obtained at new diagnosis, from a patient treated with antithyroid drugs. The receptors here all came from a man younger than 40 with Graves disease.

In its sample, this clonotype was seen many times. The V call is TRBV7-2, the J call TRBJ2-1, with 14 bases matching TRBD2. The germline V gene has CDR1 SGHTA and CDR2 FQGNSA. CDR3 size: 16 residues. V gave up 5 bases and J gave up 6 bases; unmatched junction bases: 6. CDR3 in amino acids: CASSTRLAGGLNEQFF. The DNA of the CDR3 is TGTGCCAGCAGCACTCGACTAGCGGGAGGGCTCAATGAGCAGTTCTTC. Using reference TRBV7-2 and TRBJ2-1 for the parts outside the CDR3, the full variable domain is GAGVSQSPSNKVTEKGKDVELRCDPISGHTALYWYRQSLGQGLEFLIYFQGNSAPDKSGLPSDRFSAERTGGSVSTLTIQRTQQEDSAVYLCASSTRLAGGLNEQFFGPGTRLTVL.

This clonotype appeared many times. The V call is TRBV12-3 or TRBV12-4, the J call TRBJ2-3; 11 nucleotides line up with TRBD2. V lost 5 bases and J lost 2; bases outside the gene matches: 6. CDR3 length: 16 residues. CDR3 bases: TGTGCCAGCAGTCCAGGGACTAGCGGTTACACAGATACGCAGTATTTT. Translated, it gives CASSPGTSGYTDTQYF.

V gene TRBV9 combines with J gene TRBJ2-4, with TRBD1 identical over 9 bases. The trim removed 3 bases at V and 7 bases at J, leaving 11 bases unmatched. The V gene's germline CDR1 is SGDLS and CDR2 YYNGEE. CDR3 length: 16 amino acids. The CDR3 loop is CASSEEPGTGRNIQYF. The CDR3 bases are TGTGCCAGCAGCGAAGAACCCGGGACAGGGAGGAACATTCAGTACTTC.

In regard to this clonotype: A read error is likely here: a far larger clone is one base away. This likely comes from a read error, as the CDR3 has no conserved phenylalanine or tryptophan at its end. The rearrangement joins TRBV12-3 or TRBV12-4 to TRBJ2-1, with 10 bases fitting TRBD2. The end of the DNA fits TRBJ2-5 better, so the J call may be wrong. The length of the CDR3 is 16 residues. The CDR3 DNA is TGTGCCAGCAGTTTTGCTAGCGGGAGAGGTTCGGAGACCCAGTACTTA. Encoded protein: CASSFASGRGSETQYL.

Remarks on this clonotype: This may come from a read error, since a much larger clone is one base off. The chain couples TRBV5-5 to TRBJ2-3; D not certain. Trimming shortened V by 4 bases and J by 0 bases, and 6 bases separated the two germline ends. Per the germline V gene, CDR1 is SGHKS and CDR2 is YYEKEE (reference sequence). This CDR3 is 13 amino acids long. The CDR3 region is CASSPLSTDTQYF. The CDR3 nucleotides read TGTGCCAGCAGCCCCCTAAGCACAGATACGCAGTATTTT.

This clonotype was seen a handful of times. The chain joins TRBV5-5 to TRBJ2-7, with 10 bases aligning to TRBD1. V shed 4 bases, J shed 5 bases, and the junction held 3 bases outside the gene matches. Germline CDR1 SGHKS, CDR2 YYEKEE (reference sequence). This CDR3 region has 13 residues. DNA for the CDR3: TGTGCCAGCAGCCCGACAGGGGGCGACGAGCAGTACTTC. Translation gives CASSPTGGDEQYF.

This clonotype was counted ten times or more. V gene TRBV2 combines with J gene TRBJ2-7; D gene ambiguous. CDR1 SNHLY and CDR2 FYNNEI come from the germline V gene. Deletions cut 7 bases from V and 1 base from J, with 11 bases between. There are 13 residues in the CDR3. CDR3 coding DNA: TGTGCCAGCACCCCTGACCTATCCTACGAGCAGTACTTC. Protein sequence: CASTPDLSYEQYF.

The chain recombines TRBV7-9 with TRBJ2-7; no reliable D call. Germline V lookup: CDR1 SEHNR, CDR2 FQNEAQ (reference sequence). The CDR3 consists of 10 residues. V lost 11 bases, J lost 5 bases, and 10 bases lay in between. CDR3 nucleotides: TGTGCCGGCTCCCTAAACGAGCAGTACTTC. Residues: CAGSLNEQYF. The complete variable domain, with remaining parts taken from reference TRBV7-9 and TRBJ2-7, reads DTGVSQNPRHKITKRGQNVTFRCDPISEHNRLYWYRQTLGQGPEFLTYFQNEAQLEKSRLLSDRFSAERPKGSFSTLEIQRTEQGDSAMYLCAGSLNEQYFGPGTRLTVT.

This clonotype was found many times. The CDR3 here is CASSGLEGEQYF. The CDR3 DNA sequence: TGTGCCAGCAGTGGACTAGAGGGCGAGCAGTACTTC. The V and J genes are TRBV12-3 or TRBV12-4 and TRBJ2-7, with 7 positions matching TRBD2. The CDR3 length is 12 residues. The J segment lost 6 bases and the V segment lost 5 bases, leaving 4 bases of the junction unmatched.

This clonotype turned up a few times. This chain uses TRBV29-1 with TRBJ1-6; D call uncertain. The CDR3 is made up of 13 amino acids. V was pared by 4 bases and J by 7 bases, with 11 bases between. Germline CDR1 is SQVTM and CDR2 is ANQGSEA. CDR3 sequence: CSVASQPNSPLHF. DNA for the CDR3: TGCAGCGTTGCTAGCCAACCGAATTCACCCCTCCACTTT.

V gene TRBV5-1 combines with J gene TRBJ1-2, with D hard to call. The germline CDR1 and CDR2 sequences are SGHRS and YFSETQ. Trimming took off 0 bases at V and 10 bases at J, with 13 bases between the two ends. There are 13 residues in the CDR3. CDR3 in amino acids: CASSLELSSYYTF. CDR3 DNA sequence: TGCGCCAGCAGCTTGGAGCTGTCCTCGTACTACACCTTC.

The chain links TRBV6-2 or TRBV6-3 to TRBJ2-5, with D possibly TRBD1 on 5 matching bases. CDR1 is MNHEY and CDR2 is SVGEGT in the germline V gene. The CDR3 contains 13 residues. V was trimmed by 6 bases and J by 5 bases, leaving 13 bases between them. CDR3 nucleotides: TGTGCCAGCAGCCAATACAGGCGGGAGACCCAGTACTTC. Translating gives CASSQYRRETQYF.

This clonotype came up many times. The chain is built from TRBV6-1 and TRBJ2-1; 7 bases line up with TRBD2. V was clipped by 7 bases and J by 5 bases; unmatched bases: 5. This CDR3 comprises 13 residues. Looked up from germline, CDR1 is MNHNS and CDR2 is SASEGT. CDR3 DNA sequence: TGTGCCAGCACCAGGGAGGGCCACAATGAGCAGTTCTTC. Translating gives CASTREGHNEQFF.

The V and J genes are TRBV19 and TRBJ1-5; tentative D call: TRBD1 (5 bases). V shed 5 bases and J shed 3 bases, with 14 bases lying between them. In germline, CDR1 is LNHDA, CDR2 SQIVND (reference sequence). The CDR3 loop spans 15 amino acids. This CDR3 is CASSVDTIANQPQHF. CDR3 sequence (DNA): TGTGCCAGTAGTGTGGACACGATCGCCAATCAGCCCCAGCATTTT. The variable domain in full, completed from reference TRBV19 and TRBJ1-5, reads DGGITQSPKYLFRKEGQNVTLSCEQNLNHDAMYWYRQDPGQGLRLIYYSQIVNDFQKGDIAEGYSVSREKKESFPLTVTSAQKNPTAFYLCASSVDTIANQPQHFGDGTRLSIL.

V gene TRBV20-1 combines with J gene TRBJ1-4; D possibly corresponds to TRBD1 (6 bases). Germline loops: CDR1 DFQATT, CDR2 SNEGSKA (reference sequence). The CDR3 covers 14 residues. V was pared by 6 bases and J by 7 bases, with 18 bases between. CDR3 in amino acids: CSASGGAPSEKLFF. The CDR3 DNA reads TGCAGTGCGTCCGGGGGGGCGCCCAGTGAAAAACTGTTTTTT.

This rearrangement joins TRBV12-3 or TRBV12-4 to TRBJ1-1; unclear D gene. CDR3 length: 12 amino acids. The germline V and J ends were trimmed by 6 bases and 6 bases, with 11 bases remaining between them. The CDR3, as DNA: TGTGCCAGCAGCCTCGCCAGTCCTGAAGCTTTCTTT. Encoded protein: CASSLASPEAFF.

Points on this clonotype: A far larger clone is off by one base, so a read error is likely. The V call is TRBV11-2, the J call TRBJ2-5; the match to TRBD2 covers 9 bases. The V segment lost 3 bases and the J segment 11 bases; nucleotides outside the gene matches: 7. Germline CDR1 SGHAT, CDR2 FQNNGV. CDR3 size: 13 residues. CDR3 in amino acids: CASSLGLAGFQYF. CDR3 bases: TGTGCCAGCAGCTTGGGTCTAGCGGGATTTCAGTACTTC.

This rearrangement joins TRBV27 to TRBJ2-1; TRBD2 matches at 10 bases. The ends lost 3 bases at V and 5 bases at J; junction bases unmatched: 4. This CDR3 spans 15 amino acids. Germline CDR1 is MNHEY and CDR2 is SMNVEV (reference sequence). CDR3 sequence reads: CASSLLAGGHNEQFF. The CDR3 DNA follows: TGTGCCAGCAGTTTGTTAGCGGGAGGACACAATGAGCAGTTCTTC.

At least ten counts were recorded for this clonotype. The V gene is TRBV25-1, the J gene TRBJ2-5; D is perhaps TRBD1 (5 bases). Per germline, CDR1 MGHDK and CDR2 SYGVNS. The CDR3 has 14 residues. V was shortened by 2 bases and J by 2 bases, with 9 bases between the two germline ends. CDR3 protein: CASSEGQGQETQYF. CDR3 nucleotides: TGTGCCAGCAGTGAAGGGCAGGGACAAGAGACCCAGTACTTC.

CDR3 DNA sequence: TGTGCCAGCTCACCGTCTACAGGGAGTTATGGCTACACCTTC. Translated: CASSPSTGSYGYTF. This chain links TRBV18 with TRBJ1-2, with D possibly being TRBD1 (6 bases). V was trimmed by 3 bases and J by 5 bases, leaving 13 bases between them. The germline V gene has CDR1 KGHSH and CDR2 LQKENI. This CDR3 comprises 14 residues. Combining the CDR3 with reference TRBV18 and TRBJ1-2 gives the whole variable domain NAGVMQNPRHLVRRRGQEARLRCSPMKGHSHVYWYRQLPEEGLKFMVYLQKENIIDESGMPKERFSAEFPKEGPSILRIQQVVRGDSAAYFCASSPSTGSYGYTFGSGTRLTVV.

This clonotype was observed many times. The gene calls are TRBV12-3 or TRBV12-4 and TRBJ2-7; D is perhaps TRBD1 or TRBD2 (5 bases each). This CDR3 is built from 14 residues. The V end lost 5 bases, the J end lost 3 bases, and 14 bases lay between the germline ends. The CDR3 is CASSLGDHSYEQYF. The CDR3 nucleotides are TGTGCCAGCAGTCTGGGGGACCACAGCTACGAGCAGTACTTC.

This clonotype was detected ten times or more. This sequence joins TRBV10-3 and TRBJ2-7, with 9 bases that match TRBD1. The V segment lost 10 bases and the J segment 0 bases; nucleotides outside the gene matches: 10. CDR1 is ENHRY, CDR2 SYGVKD, per germline. The CDR3 extends over 15 amino acids. In DNA form, the CDR3 reads TGTGCCAGCAAACCGGGACAGGGAAGCTCCTACGAGCAGTACTTC. Translation gives CASKPGQGSSYEQYF.

In this sample, this clonotype turned up once. With a much larger clone just one base away, this may be a read error. The chain carries TRBV12-3 or TRBV12-4 and TRBJ1-5; no definite D call. This CDR3 region has 13 residues. Between the trimmed V and J ends, which lost 5 bases and 6 bases, there was a span of 11 bases. In DNA, the CDR3 is TGTGCCAGCAGTCAGGCGCCGAGTCAGCCCCAGCATTTT. Translation gives CASSQAPSQPQHF.

This clonotype was seen at least ten times. The CDR3 sequence is CASSLSTRDEQYF. CDR3 coding DNA: TGTGCCAGCAGCTTATCGACTAGGGACGAGCAGTACTTC. This rearrangement joins TRBV7-8 to TRBJ2-7; tentatively, D is TRBD2 (6 bases). The ends were cut back, 2 bases at V and 5 bases at J, with 10 bases in the middle. The CDR3 has 13 residues. Germline CDR1 SGHVS, CDR2 FQNEAQ.

This clonotype was seen only a few times. The chain uses TRBV15 and TRBJ2-1; TRBD2 matches at 13 bases. CDR1 and CDR2 from the germline V gene are LNHNV and YYDKDF (reference sequence). The V gene end was trimmed by 1 base and the J gene end by 8 bases; junction bases not matched to a gene: 5. This CDR3 is built from 16 residues. The CDR3 reads CATSRGGTSGIDEQFF. The CDR3 coding sequence is TGTGCCACCAGCAGAGGCGGGACTAGCGGGATAGATGAGCAGTTCTTC.

There are many counts of this clonotype. The chain combines TRBV6-1 with TRBJ1-1; TRBD1 matches at 7 bases. V shed 11 bases and J 4 bases; nucleotides not matched to a gene: 10. Germline V gene sequence: CDR1 MNHNS, CDR2 SASEGT. The CDR3 has 13 amino acids. CDR3 in amino acids: CAAGNTGVTEAFF. DNA for the CDR3: TGTGCCGCAGGGAATACAGGGGTCACTGAAGCTTTCTTT.

This clonotype was seen only a few times. This chain connects TRBV5-1 to TRBJ1-3, with D possibly TRBD1 on 5 matching bases. Germline CDR1 SGHRS, CDR2 YFSETQ. The CDR3 has 15 amino acids. Trimming removed 6 bases from V and 2 bases from J, with 15 bases in between. The CDR3 nucleotides read TGCGCCAGCACCTCCGGGGGTAGTGCTGGAAACACCATATATTTT. Protein: CASTSGGSAGNTIYF.

This clonotype was counted ten times or more. This sequence joins TRBV5-1 and TRBJ1-4; D may be TRBD1 (6 bases). The CDR3 has 13 residues. Trimming took off 0 bases at V and 6 bases at J, with 6 bases between the two ends. CDR1 is SGHRS, CDR2 YFSETQ, per germline. CDR3 sequence reads: CASSLAGDEKLFF. CDR3 nucleotides: TGCGCCAGCAGCTTGGCAGGGGATGAAAAACTGTTTTTT.